Listed below are T cell receptor beta chains from one sample, sequenced in a study of CD8 T cells in Susac syndrome. One entry per CDR3 protein results from TCRdb running MiXCR on the immunoSEQ multiplex PCR reads. The sample contains approximately 140,000 distinct CDR3 sequences, roughly 95% of which appear only once. The sample consisted of CD4+ T cells from PBMCs. The receptors here all came from a human donor with multiple sclerosis. Each CDR3 is given with its conserved first and last residue. Each record gives: V gene, clone size, D gene, J gene, CDR3 DNA, CDR3 protein. A D gene is named only where the DNA matches it firmly. The size of a clone is reported for some rows only, either as once, few or many, or as a class for expanded clones.

V gene: TRBV15
clone size: -
D gene: -
J gene: TRBJ2-5
CDR3 DNA: TGTGCCACCAGCAAGGCACTTCTCCGGGGAGAGACCCAGTACTTC
CDR3 protein: CATSKALLRGETQYF

V gene: TRBV18
clone size: once
D gene: TRBD1
J gene: TRBJ1-1
CDR3 DNA: TGTGCCAGCTTACTAACAGGGGGTAACACTGAAGCTTTCTTT
CDR3 protein: CASLLTGGNTEAFF

V gene: TRBV24-1
clone size: -
D gene: -
J gene: TRBJ2-7
CDR3 DNA: TGTGCCACCAGTGTCCTTAGCTCCTACGAGCAGTACTTC
CDR3 protein: CATSVLSSYEQYF

V gene: TRBV7-2
clone size: few
D gene: TRBD2
J gene: TRBJ2-2
CDR3 DNA: TGTGCCAGCAGCGCTGAGACTAGCGGGAACACCGGGGAGCTGTTTTTT
CDR3 protein: CASSAETSGNTGELFF

V gene: TRBV4-1
clone size: -
D gene: TRBD1
J gene: TRBJ1-1
CDR3 DNA: TGCGCCAGCAGCTCCGGACAGGGAGGCACTGAAGCTTTCTTT
CDR3 protein: CASSSGQGGTEAFF

V gene: TRBV12-3/TRBV12-4
clone size: -
D gene: -
J gene: TRBJ1-6
CDR3 DNA: TGTGCCAGCACCTTAGGCTCCTATAATTCACCCCTCCACTTT
CDR3 protein: CASTLGSYNSPLHF

V gene: TRBV9
clone size: few
D gene: TRBD2
J gene: TRBJ2-7
CDR3 DNA: TGTGCCAGCAGCGTAGAGGCTAGCGGGGACCGCTACGAGCAGTACTTC
CDR3 protein: CASSVEASGDRYEQYF

V gene: TRBV20-1
clone size: -
D gene: TRBD2
J gene: TRBJ2-5
CDR3 DNA: TGCAGTGGGACTAGCGGACAAGAGACCCAGTACTTC
CDR3 protein: CSGTSGQETQYF

V gene: TRBV20-1
clone size: -
D gene: TRBD2
J gene: TRBJ2-2
CDR3 DNA: TGCAGTGCTCCCCGACTAGCGAAAGATCTCACCGGGGAGCTGTTTTTT
CDR3 protein: CSAPRLAKDLTGELFF

V gene: TRBV3-1
clone size: -
D gene: -
J gene: TRBJ2-6
CDR3 DNA: TGTGCCAGCAGTTCCACAATGACCTCTGGGGCCAACGTCCTGACTTTC
CDR3 protein: CASSSTMTSGANVLTF

V gene: TRBV20-1
clone size: -
D gene: TRBD2
J gene: TRBJ2-3
CDR3 DNA: TGCAGTGCCACGACTAGCGGGGGGAAAGATACGCAGTATTTT
CDR3 protein: CSATTSGGKDTQYF

V gene: TRBV2
clone size: -
D gene: TRBD1
J gene: TRBJ2-5
CDR3 DNA: TGTGCCAGCAGAACCCACAGGGGAGAGACCCAGTACTTC
CDR3 protein: CASRTHRGETQYF

V gene: TRBV5-8
clone size: -
D gene: TRBD1
J gene: TRBJ2-5
CDR3 DNA: TGTGCCAGCAGCCCCTTAGGACAGGGGGCGCGGGAGACCCAGTACTTC
CDR3 protein: CASSPLGQGARETQYF

V gene: TRBV7-2
clone size: -
D gene: TRBD1
J gene: TRBJ2-7
CDR3 DNA: TGTGCCAGCAGCCCCGGGACAGGCGTCGCGCAGTACTTC
CDR3 protein: CASSPGTGVAQYF

V gene: TRBV12-3/TRBV12-4
clone size: many
D gene: -
J gene: TRBJ2-3
CDR3 DNA: TGTGCCAGCAGCCTAACAGATACGCAGTATTTT
CDR3 protein: CASSLTDTQYF

V gene: TRBV29-1
clone size: -
D gene: TRBD2
J gene: TRBJ2-1
CDR3 DNA: TGCAGCGTTGGACTAGCCAGGAACAATGAGCAGTTCTTC
CDR3 protein: CSVGLARNNEQFF

V gene: TRBV9
clone size: -
D gene: -
J gene: TRBJ1-2
CDR3 DNA: TGTGCCAGCAGCGTAAGGTCAGGGCAGGATGGCTACACCTTC
CDR3 protein: CASSVRSGQDGYTF

V gene: TRBV6-4
clone size: -
D gene: -
J gene: TRBJ1-1
CDR3 DNA: TGTGCCAGCAGTGTAGAGCGAAACACTGAAGCTTTCTTT
CDR3 protein: CASSVERNTEAFF

V gene: TRBV29-1
clone size: -
D gene: TRBD1
J gene: TRBJ1-1
CDR3 DNA: TGCAGCGTTGATGACGGACAGGGAATGAACACTGAAGCTTTCTTT
CDR3 protein: CSVDDGQGMNTEAFF

V gene: TRBV29-1
clone size: -
D gene: TRBD1
J gene: TRBJ2-7
CDR3 DNA: TGCAGCGTCATCCGGGACAGGGTAGCCGAGCAGTACTTC
CDR3 protein: CSVIRDRVAEQYF

V gene: TRBV6-5
clone size: -
D gene: -
J gene: TRBJ1-1
CDR3 DNA: TGTGCCAGTGCGGACCGTAGAGAAACTGAAGCTTTCTTT
CDR3 protein: CASADRRETEAFF

V gene: TRBV12-3/TRBV12-4
clone size: -
D gene: -
J gene: TRBJ1-2
CDR3 DNA: TGTGCCAGCAGTTTAGCGAGACAGGAAACGAGCTATGGCTACACCTTC
CDR3 protein: CASSLARQETSYGYTF

V gene: TRBV15
clone size: -
D gene: TRBD1
J gene: TRBJ1-6
CDR3 DNA: TGTGCCACCAGCAGAGGGGGGACAGGGGGTAGGAATTCACCCCTCCACTTT
CDR3 protein: CATSRGGTGGRNSPLHF

V gene: TRBV7-2
clone size: -
D gene: -
J gene: TRBJ2-6
CDR3 DNA: TGTGCCAGCAGCTTGAGGGTTGATGGGGCCAACGTCCTGACTTTC
CDR3 protein: CASSLRVDGANVLTF

V gene: TRBV5-1
clone size: once
D gene: -
J gene: TRBJ2-3
CDR3 DNA: TGCGCCAGCAGCTTTTCCCTCAGGTCTAGCACAGATACGCAGTATTTT
CDR3 protein: CASSFSLRSSTDTQYF

V gene: TRBV15
clone size: -
D gene: -
J gene: TRBJ2-7
CDR3 DNA: TGTGCCACCAGCAGAGATGGGGGGGCGGACTACGAGCAGTACTTC
CDR3 protein: CATSRDGGADYEQYF

V gene: TRBV7-3
clone size: -
D gene: TRBD1
J gene: TRBJ2-5
CDR3 DNA: TGTGCCAGCAGCCCAACAGGGGGCCGACAAGAGACCCAGTACTTC
CDR3 protein: CASSPTGGRQETQYF

V gene: TRBV7-9
clone size: -
D gene: TRBD2
J gene: TRBJ2-7
CDR3 DNA: TGTGCCAGCAGCCCCCCGGGGGTAGCGGGGCGAGGGCAGTACTTC
CDR3 protein: CASSPPGVAGRGQYF

V gene: TRBV9
clone size: -
D gene: TRBD2
J gene: TRBJ2-3
CDR3 DNA: TGTGCCAGTTCGAGGACTAGCGGATACACAGATACGCAGTATTTT
CDR3 protein: CASSRTSGYTDTQYF

V gene: TRBV6-5
clone size: -
D gene: TRBD1
J gene: TRBJ1-4
CDR3 DNA: TGTGCCAGCAGTTGGGACAGTTCTAATGAAAAACTGTTTTTT
CDR3 protein: CASSWDSSNEKLFF

V gene: TRBV7-9
clone size: -
D gene: TRBD2
J gene: TRBJ2-1
CDR3 DNA: TGTGCCAGCAGCTTAAACCGTGCGACTAGCGGGAGGAGGAGTGAGCAGTTCTTC
CDR3 protein: CASSLNRATSGRRSEQFF

V gene: TRBV9
clone size: -
D gene: TRBD2
J gene: TRBJ2-2
CDR3 DNA: TGTGCCAGCAGCGGTAGCGGGGACAACACCGGGGAGCTGTTTTTT
CDR3 protein: CASSGSGDNTGELFF

V gene: TRBV20-1
clone size: -
D gene: -
J gene: TRBJ2-1
CDR3 DNA: TGCAGTGCTAGAGATTCGGGGGACACAGGGAGGAGCTCCTACAATGAGCAGTTCTTC
CDR3 protein: CSARDSGDTGRSSYNEQFF

V gene: TRBV7-8
clone size: -
D gene: TRBD2
J gene: TRBJ2-5
CDR3 DNA: TGTGCCAGCAGCTCCATCCTCCCCAGCGGGACTACGCAAGAGACCCAGTACTTC
CDR3 protein: CASSSILPSGTTQETQYF

V gene: TRBV2
clone size: -
D gene: -
J gene: TRBJ2-2
CDR3 DNA: TGTGCCAGCAGGACGGGGGCCGGGGAGCTGTTTTTT
CDR3 protein: CASRTGAGELFF

V gene: TRBV12-3/TRBV12-4
clone size: once
D gene: -
J gene: TRBJ2-7
CDR3 DNA: TGTGCCAGCAGTAGGGGGGGATCGATCTACGAGCAGTACTTC
CDR3 protein: CASSRGGSIYEQYF

V gene: TRBV7-8
clone size: -
D gene: TRBD2
J gene: TRBJ2-1
CDR3 DNA: TGTGCCAGCACCTTAAGACCAGCGGGAGGGAGAGTGTTCTTC
CDR3 protein: CASTLRPAGGRVFF

V gene: TRBV25-1
clone size: -
D gene: -
J gene: TRBJ1-1
CDR3 DNA: TGTGCCAGCAGTACCCAACAGGGAGCGAACACTGAAGCTTTCTTT
CDR3 protein: CASSTQQGANTEAFF

V gene: TRBV4-2
clone size: -
D gene: TRBD1
J gene: TRBJ1-4
CDR3 DNA: TGTGCCAGCAGCCAGGATACAGGGGGCGCGAGTGAAAAACTGTTTTTT
CDR3 protein: CASSQDTGGASEKLFF